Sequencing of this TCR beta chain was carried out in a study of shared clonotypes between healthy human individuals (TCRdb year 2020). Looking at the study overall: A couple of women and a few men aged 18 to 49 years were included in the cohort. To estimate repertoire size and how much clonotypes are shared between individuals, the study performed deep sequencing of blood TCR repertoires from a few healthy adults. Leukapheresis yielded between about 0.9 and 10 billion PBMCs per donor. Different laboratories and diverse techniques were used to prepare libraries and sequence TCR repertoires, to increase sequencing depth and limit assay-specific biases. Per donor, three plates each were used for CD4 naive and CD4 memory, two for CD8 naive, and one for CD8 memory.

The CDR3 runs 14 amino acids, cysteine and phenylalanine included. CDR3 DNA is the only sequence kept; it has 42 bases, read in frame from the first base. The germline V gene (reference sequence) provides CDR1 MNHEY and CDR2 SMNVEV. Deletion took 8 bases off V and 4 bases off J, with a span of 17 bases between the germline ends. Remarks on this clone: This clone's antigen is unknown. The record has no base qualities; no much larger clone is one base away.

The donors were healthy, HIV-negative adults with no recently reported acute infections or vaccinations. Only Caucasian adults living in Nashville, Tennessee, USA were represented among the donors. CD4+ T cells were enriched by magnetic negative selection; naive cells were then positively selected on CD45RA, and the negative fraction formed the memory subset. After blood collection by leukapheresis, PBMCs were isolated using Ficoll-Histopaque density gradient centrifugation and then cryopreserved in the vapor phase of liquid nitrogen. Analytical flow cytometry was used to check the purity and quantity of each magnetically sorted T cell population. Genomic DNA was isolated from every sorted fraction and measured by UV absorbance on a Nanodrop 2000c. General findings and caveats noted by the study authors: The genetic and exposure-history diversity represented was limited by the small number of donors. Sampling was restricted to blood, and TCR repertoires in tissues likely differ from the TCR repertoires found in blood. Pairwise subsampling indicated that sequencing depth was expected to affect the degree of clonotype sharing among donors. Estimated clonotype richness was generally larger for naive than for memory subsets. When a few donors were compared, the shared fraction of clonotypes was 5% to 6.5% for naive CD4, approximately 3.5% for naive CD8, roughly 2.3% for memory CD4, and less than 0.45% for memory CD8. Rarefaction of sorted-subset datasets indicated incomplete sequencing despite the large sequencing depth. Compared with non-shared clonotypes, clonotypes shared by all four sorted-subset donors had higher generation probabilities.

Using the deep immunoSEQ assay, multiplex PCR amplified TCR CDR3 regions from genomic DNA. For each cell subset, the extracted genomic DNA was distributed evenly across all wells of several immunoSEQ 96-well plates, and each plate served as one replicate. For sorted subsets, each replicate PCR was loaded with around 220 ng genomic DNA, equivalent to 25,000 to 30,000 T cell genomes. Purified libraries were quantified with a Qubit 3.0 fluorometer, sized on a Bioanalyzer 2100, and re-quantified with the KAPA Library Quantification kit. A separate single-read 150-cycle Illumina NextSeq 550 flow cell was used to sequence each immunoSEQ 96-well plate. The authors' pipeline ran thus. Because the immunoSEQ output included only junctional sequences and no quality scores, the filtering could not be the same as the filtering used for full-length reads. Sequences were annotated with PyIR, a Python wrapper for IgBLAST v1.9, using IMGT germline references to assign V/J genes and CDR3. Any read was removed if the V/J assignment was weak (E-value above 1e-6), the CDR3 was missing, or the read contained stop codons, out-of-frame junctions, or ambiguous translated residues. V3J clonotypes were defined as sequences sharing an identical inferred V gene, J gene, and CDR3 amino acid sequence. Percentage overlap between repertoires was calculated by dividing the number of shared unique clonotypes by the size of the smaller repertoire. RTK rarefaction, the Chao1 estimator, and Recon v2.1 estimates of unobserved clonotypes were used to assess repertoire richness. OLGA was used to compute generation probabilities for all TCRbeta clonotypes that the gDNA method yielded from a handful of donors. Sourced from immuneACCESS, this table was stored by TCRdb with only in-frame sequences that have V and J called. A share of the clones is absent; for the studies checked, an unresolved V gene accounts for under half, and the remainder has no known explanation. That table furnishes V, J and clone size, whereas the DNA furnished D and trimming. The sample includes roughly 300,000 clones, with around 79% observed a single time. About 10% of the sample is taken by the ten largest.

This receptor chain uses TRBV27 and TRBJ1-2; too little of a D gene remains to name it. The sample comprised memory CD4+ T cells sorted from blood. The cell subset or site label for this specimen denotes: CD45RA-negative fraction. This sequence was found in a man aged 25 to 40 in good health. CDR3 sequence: CASGSLGRFYGYTF. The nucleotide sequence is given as TGTGCCAGCGGTTCCCTTGGGAGATTCTATGGCTACACCTTC.